This passage covers 29 T cell receptor beta chains from one sample sequenced in a study of blood T cells in healthy people across ages. A sample-barcoded 5' primer and a J-beta primer mix were used in a second PCR of roughly 7 to 11 cycles. TCRdb reanalysed the 5' RACE reads using MiXCR and keeps one entry per CDR3 protein. The sample consists of 700,000 to 850,000 distinct CDR3 sequences, around 36% of them appearing once. The sequenced material came from blood. These TCRs come from a man younger than 30 in good health.

For the CDR3, the DNA is TGTGCCAGCAGTCAGATTACTTACGAGCAGTACTTC. This encodes CASSQITYEQYF. The chain couples TRBV6-2 or TRBV6-3 to TRBJ2-5; D not certain. Gene TRBJ2-7 matches the end of the DNA better, so the J call may be wrong. The CDR3 sequence is 12 residues long. CDR1 and CDR2 (germline): MNHEY, SVGEGT.

In its sample, this clonotype was seen a few times. The chain recombines TRBV5-1 with TRBJ2-1; D ambiguous. The germline V and J ends were trimmed by 1 base and 3 bases, with 17 bases remaining between them. This CDR3 is 17 amino acids long. Germline V gene lookup returns CDR1 SGHRS and CDR2 YFSETQ. In nucleotides, the CDR3 is TGCGCCAGCAGCTTGAGTTCCCGAGGAGTTTACTACAATGAGCAGTTCTTC. It codes for CASSLSSRGVYYNEQFF.

The chain combines TRBV6-2 or TRBV6-3 with TRBJ2-5, with TRBD2 identical over 9 bases. V shed 5 bases and J 11 bases; nucleotides not matched to a gene: 15. Germline loops: CDR1 MNHEY, CDR2 SVGEGT. This CDR3 region has 15 residues. CDR3 sequence (DNA): TGTGCCAGCAGTAGGAGCGGGGGGCCTTACAATGAGCAGTACTTC. Protein sequence: CASSRSGGPYNEQYF.

CDR3 nucleotides: TGTGCCACCAGCCCTAGACGGTATAGCACAGATACGCAGTATTTT. The encoded protein is CATSPRRYSTDTQYF. The V gene is TRBV15, the J gene TRBJ2-3; D unclear. This CDR3 comprises 15 residues. From germline, CDR1 is LNHNV and CDR2 YYDKDF (reference sequence). V was clipped by 5 bases and J by 0 bases, with 12 bases between them.

The chain joins TRBV24-1 to TRBJ2-3; no firm D call. Per germline, CDR1 KGHDR and CDR2 SFDVKD. V dropped 3 bases and J dropped 0 bases, with 9 bases sitting between them. The CDR3 runs 15 residues. The CDR3 here is CATSDRYFSTDTQYF. The CDR3 bases are TGTGCCACCAGTGATCGCTACTTCAGCACAGATACGCAGTATTTT.

This clonotype was found once. Without the conserved terminal phenylalanine or tryptophan, this CDR3 likely stems from a read error. The chain carries TRBV20-1 and TRBJ2-7; D perhaps matches TRBD2 (6 bases). The germline CDR1 and CDR2 sequences are DFQATT and SNEGSKA (reference sequence). The CDR3 runs to 15 residues. Trimming stripped 0 bases from V and 2 bases from J, with 14 bases between. The CDR3 protein is CSAREKGLNAYEQYS. The CDR3 nucleotides are TGCAGTGCTAGAGAGAAGGGACTTAATGCCTACGAGCAGTACTCC.

This clonotype occurred a few times. This chain links TRBV11-2 with TRBJ1-2; 7 bases line up with TRBD1. After removal of 5 bases from V and 7 bases from J, the junction contained 7 bases not matched to a gene. The germline gives CDR1 SGHAT, CDR2 FQNNGV. This CDR3 is built from 13 residues. CDR3 sequence reads: CASSTNRDSGYTF. DNA for the CDR3: TGTGCCAGCAGCACCAACAGGGACAGTGGCTACACCTTC.

A note on this clonotype: An end of the junction does not agree with germline; a read error may underlie this. V is TRBV6-5 and J is TRBJ2-1; D may be TRBD1 (5 bases). Germline CDR1 and CDR2: MNHEY and SVGAGI. This CDR3 comprises 15 residues. The CDR3 DNA follows: TGTGTCAGCAGTTACTCGGGCAGGGTAGGGAATGAGCAGTTCTTC. As protein: CVSSYSGRVGNEQFF.

The chain joins TRBV5-1 to TRBJ2-2; D gene uncertain. Trimming pared 2 bases from V and 1 base from J, leaving 6 bases between. CDR1 and CDR2 (germline): SGHRS, YFSETQ. CDR3 size: 14 residues. Here the CDR3 DNA reads TGCGCCAGCAGCTTTGCGAAGAACACCGGGGAGCTGTTTTTT. It encodes CASSFAKNTGELFF.

The chain couples TRBV2 to TRBJ1-3; D is undetermined. V lost 6 bases and J 3 bases, leaving 12 bases between the germline ends. CDR3 size: 14 residues. The germline gives CDR1 SNHLY, CDR2 FYNNEI. The CDR3 here is CASRVAGLGNTIYF. In DNA, the CDR3 is TGTGCCAGCAGGGTTGCCGGCCTTGGAAACACCATATATTTT.

To note about this clonotype: Given a much more abundant clone one base away, this may be a read error. The chain links TRBV7-9 to TRBJ2-5; a weak D match, TRBD1 (6 bases). The V and J ends lost 4 bases and 13 bases respectively, with 16 bases between them. Germline CDR1 and CDR2: SEHNR and FQNEAQ (reference sequence). This CDR3 has 12 amino acids. The CDR3 protein is CASSSDRYERYF. In DNA form, the CDR3 reads TGTGCCAGCAGCTCCGACAGGTACGAGCGGTACTTC.

This clonotype was found many times. The chain is built from TRBV16 and TRBJ1-2, with D perhaps matching TRBD1 (5 bases). Germline lookup yields CDR1 KGHSY and CDR2 FQNENV. Between the trimmed V and J ends, which lost 5 bases and 4 bases, there was a span of 8 bases. This CDR3 has 12 residues. CDR3 in DNA: TGTGCCAGCAGCTTCAGGGTCTATGGCTACACCTTC. This gives the protein CASSFRVYGYTF.

This clonotype was observed a few times. The J gene is TRBJ1-2, the V gene TRBV20-1; 8 bases map to TRBD1. The germline gives CDR1 DFQATT, CDR2 SNEGSKA (reference sequence). After removal of 6 bases from V and 6 bases from J, the junction contained 9 bases not matched to a gene. The length of the CDR3 is 13 residues. CDR3 residues: CSAAPTGADGYTF. DNA of the CDR3: TGCAGTGCCGCTCCGACAGGGGCTGATGGCTACACCTTC.

This rearrangement joins TRBV12-3 or TRBV12-4 to TRBJ1-2, with D tentatively TRBD1 (5 bases). Trimming left V 6 bases short and J 6 bases short, with 20 bases between. The CDR3 sequence is 15 residues long. CDR3 bases: TGTGCCAGCAGGTCAGGGTCGGGGGACCCTCATGGCTACACCTTC. Translating it yields CASRSGSGDPHGYTF.

The rearrangement links TRBV3-1 to TRBJ2-1, with a possible D match to TRBD2 (6 bases). Near its end, the DNA agrees better with TRBJ2-7, so the J call may be wrong. This CDR3 contains 14 residues. Germline V gives CDR1 LGHDT, CDR2 YNNKEL (reference sequence). The CDR3 nucleotides are TGTGCCAGCAGCCCGGGACTGCGCTACAATGAGCAGTACTTC. Its protein product is CASSPGLRYNEQYF.

V is TRBV6-1 and J is TRBJ2-7, with TRBD2 matching over 12 bases. This CDR3 is built from 17 residues. The germline CDR1 and CDR2 sequences are MNHNS and SASEGT. The V and J ends lost 6 bases and 7 bases, in that order; junction bases with no gene match: 16. The CDR3 DNA reads TGTGCCAGCAGCCAACTAGCGGGGGGTACCGGGTTCGGTGAGCAGTACTTC. Amino acids: CASSQLAGGTGFGEQYF.

The V call is TRBV3-1, the J call TRBJ1-1; D perhaps matches TRBD1 (5 bases). The CDR3 is 14 amino acids. CDR1 and CDR2 from the germline V gene are LGHDT and YNNKEL (reference sequence). V was clipped by 3 bases and J by 4 bases, with 12 bases between them. In nucleotides, the CDR3 is TGTGCCAGCAGCCAGGGGGGTGAGGTCACTGAAGCTTTCTTT. It encodes CASSQGGEVTEAFF.

This clonotype was seen only a few times. The gene calls are TRBV11-2 and TRBJ2-3, with 9 nucleotides matching TRBD2. The V gene end was trimmed by 7 bases and the J gene end by 5 bases; junction bases not matched to a gene: 10. There are 15 residues in the CDR3. The germline gives CDR1 SGHAT, CDR2 FQNNGV. This chain's CDR3 is CASTIRGGGRDTQYF. The DNA of the CDR3 is TGTGCCAGCACCATTCGCGGGGGGGGAAGAGATACGCAGTATTTT. Supplemented by reference TRBV11-2 and TRBJ2-3, the full variable domain reads EAGVAQSPRYKIIEKRQSVAFWCNPISGHATLYWYQQILGQGPKLLIQFQNNGVVDDSQLPKDRFSAERLKGVDSTLKIQPAKLEDSAVYLCASTIRGGGRDTQYFGPGTRLTVL.

This clonotype was seen only a few times. The V gene is TRBV7-9, the J gene TRBJ2-1; 7 bases are a match to TRBD2. Per germline, CDR1 SEHNR and CDR2 FQNEAQ (reference sequence). After removal of 3 bases from V and 7 bases from J, the junction contained 12 bases not matched to a gene. This CDR3 contains 16 residues. In nucleotides, the CDR3 is TGTGCCAGCAGCTTCACGACGGGACTCGGGAGGAATGAGCAGTTCTTC. Translated: CASSFTTGLGRNEQFF.

The CDR3 DNA reads TGTGCCAGCAGCCTACAGCTTGACTACGAGCAGTACTTC. Translating gives CASSLQLDYEQYF. The chain is built from TRBV6-2 or TRBV6-3 and TRBJ2-7; D not certain. This CDR3 has 13 amino acids. Germline-derived CDR1 and CDR2 are MNHEY and SVGEGT. V lost 6 bases and J 3 bases, leaving 12 bases between the germline ends.

The CDR3 nucleotides read TGCAGTGCCCCCGGGACAGGGGGATGGGGCTACACCTTC. Its translation: CSAPGTGGWGYTF. This sequence joins TRBV20-1 and TRBJ1-2, with TRBD1 matching over 11 bases. There are 13 residues in the CDR3. CDR1 is DFQATT, CDR2 SNEGSKA, per germline (reference sequence). Unmatched junction bases numbered 8, after V lost 6 bases and J lost 8 bases.

This clonotype was seen just once. The V and J genes are TRBV9 and TRBJ2-5; 7 bases are a match to TRBD1. The CDR3 runs to 15 residues. After removal of 4 bases from V and 11 bases from J, the junction contained 17 bases not matched to a gene. CDR1 SGDLS and CDR2 YYNGEE come from the germline V gene. CDR3 DNA sequence: TGTGCCAGCAGCCCAGCCGGGACAGTGCACAATGAGCAGTACTTC. Protein product: CASSPAGTVHNEQYF.

The chain links TRBV2 to TRBJ2-1; 10 bases are a match to TRBD2. The CDR3 has 14 amino acids. CDR1 is SNHLY and CDR2 is FYNNEI in the germline V gene. With V trimmed by 7 bases and J by 5 bases, 5 bases remained unmatched. CDR3 nucleotides: TGTGCCAGCACTAGGACTAGCGGTCACAATGAGCAGTTCTTC. It yields the protein CASTRTSGHNEQFF.

The chain employs TRBV12-3 or TRBV12-4 and TRBJ2-3, with D tentatively TRBD2 (6 bases). There are 17 residues in the CDR3. Deletions cut 3 bases from V and 0 bases from J, with 16 bases between. DNA for the CDR3: TGTGCCAGCAGTTTTCCGATGAGGGGACTTAGCACAGATACGCAGTATTTT. Amino acid sequence: CASSFPMRGLSTDTQYF.

This clonotype occurred a few times. One end of the junction varies from germline; a read error may be responsible. V and J are TRBV7-7 and TRBJ2-1, with 14 bases that match TRBD2. The CDR3 totals 14 residues. Germline CDR1 reads SSHAT; CDR2 reads FNYEAQ (reference sequence). The CDR3, as DNA: TGTGCTAGCAGCCCGGGACTAGCGGGGGCAGAGCAGTTCTTC. As protein: CASSPGLAGAEQFF.

This clonotype came up many times. V gene TRBV4-3 combines with J gene TRBJ1-5; maybe TRBD1 (5 bases). Trimming took 0 bases from V and 1 from J, leaving 7 bases between them. In germline, CDR1 is LGHNA, CDR2 YSLEER. The CDR3 loop spans 15 amino acids. CDR3 nucleotides: TGCGCCAGCAGCCAAGATTGGGGGAGCAATCAGCCCCAGCATTTT. Translated: CASSQDWGSNQPQHF.

This chain connects TRBV7-9 to TRBJ2-5, with TRBD2 matching over 8 bases. Looked up from germline, CDR1 is SEHNR and CDR2 is FQNEAQ (reference sequence). Unmatched junction bases numbered 12, after V lost 5 bases and J lost 4 bases. This CDR3 has 16 amino acids. The CDR3 region is CASSPDYSGSVETQYF. The CDR3 nucleotides read TGTGCCAGCAGCCCCGACTACAGCGGGAGTGTAGAGACCCAGTACTTC.

This sequence joins TRBV4-3 and TRBJ1-3; D gene ambiguous. The V end lost 3 bases, the J end lost 2 bases, and 8 bases lay between the germline ends. CDR3 length: 14 amino acids. Germline loops: CDR1 LGHNA, CDR2 YSLEER. In DNA, the CDR3 is TGCGCCAGCAGCCACGGGTCTGCTGGAAACACCATATATTTT. Its protein product is CASSHGSAGNTIYF.

This chain links TRBV29-1 with TRBJ1-1; 8 nucleotides match TRBD1. Germline lookup yields CDR1 SQVTM and CDR2 ANQGSEA. The CDR3 is made up of 12 amino acids. V lost 4 bases to trimming and J lost 6 bases; unmatched junction nucleotides: 4. CDR3 residues: CSVAQGDAEAFF. The DNA of the CDR3 is TGCAGCGTTGCACAGGGGGACGCTGAAGCTTTCTTT.